This T cell receptor (beta chain) was observed in a study of shared clonotypes between healthy human individuals. The ends were cut back, 3 bases at V and 6 bases at J, with 15 bases in the middle. This CDR3 has 15 residues. From germline, CDR1 is LNHDA and CDR2 SQIVND (reference sequence). Produced via immunoSEQ multiplex PCR; TCRdb's table is partial and in-frame only. The sample lists 1,400,000 or so clones, roughly 98.5% occurring once. The rearrangement uses TRBV19 and TRBJ1-5, with TRBD1 as a possible D gene (5 bases). What was sequenced was naive CD4+ T cells sorted from blood. Subset of the sample: CD45RA+ positively selected. The sequence was obtained from a man in his thirties or forties in good health. In DNA, the CDR3 is TGTGCCAGTAGTATTTACGGGGGGTCAACTCAGCCCCAGCATTTT. This sequence encodes CASSIYGGSTQPQHF.